This record covers a single T cell receptor beta chain. The specificity of this receptor is unknown. No clone much larger than this one lies a single base away; base qualities are absent. The data were taken from a study of post-analysis software for immune sequencing data (dated by TCRdb to the mid-2010s). Background on the whole study: Disease courses on record covered relapsing-remitting, secondary progressive and progressive-relapsing multiple sclerosis, though some patients had no subtype annotation. A subset of samples was prepared in parallel using single-end sample barcoding, then pooled and co-amplified after Illumina adapter ligation. The multiple sclerosis patient repertoires were compared with some twelve previously published healthy control repertoires from donors aged 6 to 25 years. Overall results and qualifications from the work: Roughly 5 TRBV segments, including TRBV5-6, TRBV5-1 and TRBV20-1, were significantly more frequent in patients than controls. Strong co-clustering of samples prepared in the same batch was shown by direct clustering with F measure, prompting a batch-effect correction. Multiple sclerosis patients had significantly lower normalized Chao1 diversity than controls, a result that suggests substantial peripheral T-cell clonal expansion. The multiple sclerosis patient group was slightly younger than the control group.

To demonstrate the VDJtools post-analysis software, the study profiled TCR beta repertoires from the peripheral blood of about 13 young patients with multiple sclerosis. The patients with multiple sclerosis were children and adolescents between 6 and 15 years of age. The CDR3, cysteine through phenylalanine, is 16 amino acids long. Only the CDR3 DNA is retained, 48 bases long and in frame from the first base. Trimming takes 0 bases from V and 5 bases from J, and the germline ends sit 16 bases apart. The library was generated by PCR. The instrument given in TCRdb is Illumina HiSeq 2500. To reduce PCR and sequencing biases, unique molecular identifiers were built into the TCR beta cDNA libraries. Roughly 0.5 million cDNA molecules were obtained per 1 to 10 million input T cells, so each molecule approximated one T cell. The patient libraries were prepared and sequenced using the same protocol as the earlier healthy control dataset. Within a given batch, samples were prepared together, multiplexed and sequenced on the same HiSeq lane. The published analysis was carried out like this. MIGEC handled the raw barcoded reads, throwing out single-read molecular identifier groups before consensus assembly and CDR3 extraction. VDJtools was used for post-analysis of the clonotype tables, and diversity was normalized by down-sampling every dataset to the size of the smallest sample. Repertoire overlap clustering matched CDR3 amino acid but not nucleotide sequences to correct batch-related cross-sample contamination. TCRdb reran the public reads through fastp at Q25 and MiXCR, keeping productive beta chains. Entries are consolidated by CDR3 protein sequence, retaining the most common genes and DNA. Here the V and J calls rest on TCRdb's processing, not on the authors' analysis. The sample table lists around 710,000 distinct CDR3 sequences, around 42% of them with a count of one. Of the sample, over 4.5% falls within the top ten clones.

Sample: blood. The sequence derives from a girl aged 10 to 17 with multiple sclerosis. The chain is encoded by TRBV12-3 or TRBV12-4 joined to TRBJ1-2; D gene: possibly TRBD1, on 5 matching bases. The DNA reads TGTGCCAGCAGTTTAGCGATTGGGAGGGACCGGTATGGCTACACCTTC. Translated, this gives CASSLAIGRDRYGYTF.